The clone carrying this T cell receptor beta chain was found many times. Its target is not known. V lost 6 bases, J lost 9 bases, and 15 bases lay in between. Germline values: CDR1 SEHNR, CDR2 FQNEAQ (reference sequence). The CDR3 has 13 amino acids. TCRdb analysed the reads with MiXCR anew, one entry per CDR3 protein. The top ten hold about 24% of the sample, which has nearly 550,000 distinct CDR3 sequences, 16% seen once. These data belong to a study of T cell repertoires in cytomegalovirus infection. Study-wide findings and caveats: What dominated the ex vivo response were HLA-C-restricted CMV-specific TCR beta clonotypes.

Sequencing was carried out using CD8+ T cells from PBMCs. The clonotype was recovered from a human donor in good health (CMV status not recorded). Some clones in this sample may be carry-over from other donors' samples. The chain carries TRBV7-9 and TRBJ2-1; TRBD1 is a possible D gene (6 bases). Written as DNA, the CDR3 is TGTGCCAGCAGTTCAGCTGGGGGCAGTGAGCAGTTCTTC. Its protein product is CASSSAGGSEQFF. The full variable domain, completed using reference TRBV7-9 and TRBJ2-1, is DTGVSQNPRHKITKRGQNVTFRCDPISEHNRLYWYRQTLGQGPEFLTYFQNEAQLEKSRLLSDRFSAERPKGSFSTLEIQRTEQGDSAMYLCASSSAGGSEQFFGPGTRLTVL.